This T cell receptor beta chain was recovered during a study of blood T cell repertoires in COVID-19. Study-level background: Donors in the United States, Italy and Spain gave samples during acute or convalescent COVID-19. T cells, B-cell-depleted T cells, or PBMCs provided the cDNA or gDNA that served as material.

This table comes from immunoSEQ multiplex PCR, and its TCRdb copy is limited to in-frame clones, with some not included. This sample has some 200,000 clones, with around 80% found just once. The CDR3 spans 16 residues. Trimming removed 0 bases from V and 2 bases from J; junction bases left unmatched: 0. CDR1 and CDR2 (germline): MNHEY, SMNVEV (reference sequence). The chain carries TRBV27 and TRBJ2-1, with 11 bases aligning to TRBD2. The specimen was peripheral blood. This receptor was taken from a woman aged 80 or over with COVID-19, enrolled during active disease. In DNA, the CDR3 is TGTGCCAGCAGTTTATCTAGCGGGGGGGCCTACAATGAGCAGTTCTTC. This encodes CASSLSSGGAYNEQFF.